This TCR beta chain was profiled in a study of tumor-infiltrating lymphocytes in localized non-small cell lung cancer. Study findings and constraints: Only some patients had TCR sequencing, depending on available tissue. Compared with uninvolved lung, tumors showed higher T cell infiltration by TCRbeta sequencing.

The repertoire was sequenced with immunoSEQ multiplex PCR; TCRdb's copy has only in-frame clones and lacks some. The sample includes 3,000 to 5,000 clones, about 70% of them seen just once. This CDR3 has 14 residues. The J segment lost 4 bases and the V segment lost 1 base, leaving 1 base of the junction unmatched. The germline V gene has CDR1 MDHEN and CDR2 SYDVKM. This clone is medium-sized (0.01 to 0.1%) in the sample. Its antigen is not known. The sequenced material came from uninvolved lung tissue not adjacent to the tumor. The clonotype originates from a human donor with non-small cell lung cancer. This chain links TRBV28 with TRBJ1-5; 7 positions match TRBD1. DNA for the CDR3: TGTGCCAGCAGTTTATCAGGGGGAAATCAGCCCCAGCATTTT. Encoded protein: CASSLSGGNQPQHF. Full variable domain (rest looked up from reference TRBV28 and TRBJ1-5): DVKVTQSSRYLVKRTGEKVFLECVQDMDHENMFWYRQDPGLGLRLIYFSYDVKMKEKGDIPEGYSVSREKKERFSLILESASTNQTSMYLCASSLSGGNQPQHFGDGTRLSIL.